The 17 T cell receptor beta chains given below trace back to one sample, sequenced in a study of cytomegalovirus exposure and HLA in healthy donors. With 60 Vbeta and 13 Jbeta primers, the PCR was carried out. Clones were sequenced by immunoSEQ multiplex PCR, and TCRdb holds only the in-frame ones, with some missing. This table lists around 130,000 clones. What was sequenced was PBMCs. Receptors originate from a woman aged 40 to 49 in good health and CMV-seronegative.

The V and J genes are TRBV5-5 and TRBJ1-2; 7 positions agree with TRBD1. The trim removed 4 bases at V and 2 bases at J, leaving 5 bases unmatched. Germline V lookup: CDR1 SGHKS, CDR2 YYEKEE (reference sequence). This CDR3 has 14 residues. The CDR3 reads CASSPGTANYGYTF. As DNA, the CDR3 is TGTGCCAGCAGCCCCGGGACAGCGAACTATGGCTACACCTTC.

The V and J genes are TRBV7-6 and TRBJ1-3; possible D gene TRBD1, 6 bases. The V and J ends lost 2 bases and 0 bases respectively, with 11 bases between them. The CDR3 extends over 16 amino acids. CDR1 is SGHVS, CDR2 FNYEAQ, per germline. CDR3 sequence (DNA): TGTGCCAGCAGCTTAATGGGGGCCTCCTCTGGAAACACCATATATTTT. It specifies CASSLMGASSGNTIYF.

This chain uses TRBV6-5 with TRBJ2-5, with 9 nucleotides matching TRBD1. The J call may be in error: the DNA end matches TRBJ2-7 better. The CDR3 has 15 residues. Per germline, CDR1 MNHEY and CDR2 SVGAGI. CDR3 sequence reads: CASRNRGQIVYEQYF. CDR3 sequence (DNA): TGTGCCAGCAGAAACAGGGGGCAGATAGTCTACGAGCAGTACTTC.

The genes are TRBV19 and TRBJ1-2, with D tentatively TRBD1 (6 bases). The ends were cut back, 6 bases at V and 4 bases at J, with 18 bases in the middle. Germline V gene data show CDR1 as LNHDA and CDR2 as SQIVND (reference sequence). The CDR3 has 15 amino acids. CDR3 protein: CASRGTGISSYGYTF. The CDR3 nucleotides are TGTGCCAGTAGGGGCACAGGGATTTCCTCCTATGGCTACACCTTC.

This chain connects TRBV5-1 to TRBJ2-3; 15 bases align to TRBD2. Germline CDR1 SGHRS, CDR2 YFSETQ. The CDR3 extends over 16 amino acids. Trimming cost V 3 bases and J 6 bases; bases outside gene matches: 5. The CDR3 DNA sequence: TGCGCCAGCAGCTCCGGACTAGCGGGGGGGCCCGATACGCAGTATTTT. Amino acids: CASSSGLAGGPDTQYF.

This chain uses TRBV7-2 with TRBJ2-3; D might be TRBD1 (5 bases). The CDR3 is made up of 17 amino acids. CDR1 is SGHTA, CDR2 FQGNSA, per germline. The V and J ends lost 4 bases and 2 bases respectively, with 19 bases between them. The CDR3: CASSSRQKRGYTDTQYF. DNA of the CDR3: TGTGCCAGCAGCTCACGACAGAAAAGGGGCTACACAGATACGCAGTATTTT.

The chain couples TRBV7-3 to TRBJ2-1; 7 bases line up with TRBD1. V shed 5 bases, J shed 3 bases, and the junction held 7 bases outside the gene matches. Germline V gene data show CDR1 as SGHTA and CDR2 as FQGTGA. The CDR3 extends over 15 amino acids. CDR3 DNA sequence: TGTGCCAGCAGCCCGGGGACAGACCTCTACAATGAGCAGTTCTTC. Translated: CASSPGTDLYNEQFF. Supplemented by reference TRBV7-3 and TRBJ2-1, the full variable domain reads GAGVSQTPSNKVTEKGKYVELRCDPISGHTALYWYRQSLGQGPEFLIYFQGTGAADDSGLPNDRFFAVRPEGSVSTLKIQRTERGDSAVYLCASSPGTDLYNEQFFGPGTRLTVL.

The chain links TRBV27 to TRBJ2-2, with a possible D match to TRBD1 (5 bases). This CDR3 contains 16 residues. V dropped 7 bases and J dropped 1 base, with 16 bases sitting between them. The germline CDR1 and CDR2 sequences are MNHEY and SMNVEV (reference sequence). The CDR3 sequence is CASNYGARKNTGELFF. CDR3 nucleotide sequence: TGTGCCAGCAATTATGGGGCTAGGAAGAACACCGGGGAGCTGTTTTTT.

DNA for the CDR3: TGTGCCAGCAGATGGGCCGAACAGAGAGCTAACTATGGCTACACCTTC. Protein product: CASRWAEQRANYGYTF. The V and J genes are TRBV7-9 and TRBJ1-2; no clear D gene. V gave up 6 bases and J gave up 0 bases, with 17 bases separating them. Germline V lookup: CDR1 SEHNR, CDR2 FQNEAQ (reference sequence). The CDR3 has 16 amino acids.

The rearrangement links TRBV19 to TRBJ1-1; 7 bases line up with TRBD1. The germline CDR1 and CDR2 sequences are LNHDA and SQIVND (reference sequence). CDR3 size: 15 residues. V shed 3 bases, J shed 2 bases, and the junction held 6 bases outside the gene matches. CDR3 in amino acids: CASSMEGARNTEAFF. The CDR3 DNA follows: TGTGCCAGTAGTATGGAGGGGGCGCGAAACACTGAAGCTTTCTTT. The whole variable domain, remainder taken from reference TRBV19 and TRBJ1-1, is DGGITQSPKYLFRKEGQNVTLSCEQNLNHDAMYWYRQDPGQGLRLIYYSQIVNDFQKGDIAEGYSVSREKKESFPLTVTSAQKNPTAFYLCASSMEGARNTEAFFGQGTRLTVV.

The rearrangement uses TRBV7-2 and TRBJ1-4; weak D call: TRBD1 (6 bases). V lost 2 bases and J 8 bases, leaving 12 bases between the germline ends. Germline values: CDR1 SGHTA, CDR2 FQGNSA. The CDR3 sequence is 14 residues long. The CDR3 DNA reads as TGTGCCAGCAGCTTAAGCGGGACAAGAGAAAAACTGTTTTTT. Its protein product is CASSLSGTREKLFF.

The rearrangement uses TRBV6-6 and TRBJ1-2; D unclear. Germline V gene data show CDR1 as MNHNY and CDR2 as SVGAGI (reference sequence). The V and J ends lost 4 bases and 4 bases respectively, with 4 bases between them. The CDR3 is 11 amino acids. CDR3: CASSSGYGYTF. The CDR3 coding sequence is TGTGCCAGCAGTTCCGGCTATGGCTACACCTTC.

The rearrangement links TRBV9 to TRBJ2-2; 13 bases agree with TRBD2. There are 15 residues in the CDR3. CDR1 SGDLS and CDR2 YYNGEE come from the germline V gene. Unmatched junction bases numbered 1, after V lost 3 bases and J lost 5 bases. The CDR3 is CASSATSGGTGELFF. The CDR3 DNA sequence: TGTGCCAGCAGCGCGACTAGCGGGGGGACCGGGGAGCTGTTTTTT.

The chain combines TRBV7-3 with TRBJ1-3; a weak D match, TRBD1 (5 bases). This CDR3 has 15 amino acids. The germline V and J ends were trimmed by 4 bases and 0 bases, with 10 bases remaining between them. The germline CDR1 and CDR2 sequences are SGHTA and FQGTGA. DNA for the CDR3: TGTGCCAGCAGCTGGGGCAGAGGCTCTGGAAACACCATATATTTT. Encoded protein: CASSWGRGSGNTIYF.

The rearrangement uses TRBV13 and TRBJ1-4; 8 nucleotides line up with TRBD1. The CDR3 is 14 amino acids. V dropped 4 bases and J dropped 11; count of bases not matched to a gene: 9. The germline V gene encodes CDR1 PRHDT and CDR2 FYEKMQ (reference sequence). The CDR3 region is CASSSSWTGRKLFF. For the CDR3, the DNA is TGTGCCAGCAGCTCCAGTTGGACAGGGCGGAAACTGTTTTTT. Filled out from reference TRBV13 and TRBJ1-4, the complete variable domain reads AAGVIQSPRHLIKEKRETATLKCYPIPRHDTVYWYQQGPGQDPQFLISFYEKMQSDKGSIPDRFSAQQFSDYHSELNMSSLELGDSALYFCASSSSWTGRKLFFGSGTQLSVL.

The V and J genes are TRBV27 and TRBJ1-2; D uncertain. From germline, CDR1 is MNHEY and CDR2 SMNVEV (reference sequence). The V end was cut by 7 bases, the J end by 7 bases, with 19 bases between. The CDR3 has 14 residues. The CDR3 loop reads CASTTYRRASGYTF. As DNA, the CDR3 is TGTGCCAGCACTACTTATAGGAGGGCTAGTGGCTACACCTTC.

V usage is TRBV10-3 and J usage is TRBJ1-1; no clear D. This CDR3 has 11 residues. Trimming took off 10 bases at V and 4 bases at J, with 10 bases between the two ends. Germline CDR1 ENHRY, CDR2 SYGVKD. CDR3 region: CATHESTEAFF. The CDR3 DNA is TGTGCCACCCACGAGTCCACTGAAGCTTTCTTT.